Presented here are 26 T cell receptor beta chains from one specimen sequenced in a study of long-term antiretroviral therapy in people with HIV. Version v3.0 of the immunoSEQ assay ran at survey level. Libraries were prepared by immunoSEQ multiplex PCR; TCRdb keeps only in-frame clonotypes and omits some of them. The top ten clones hold around 6.4% of a sample with 29,000 or so clones, 93% of them seen once. This specimen consisted of unsorted PBMCs, obtained approximately 6.5 years after starting antiretroviral therapy. These receptors were obtained from a woman in her 40s with HIV.

The rearrangement links TRBV11-2 to TRBJ1-3; no firm D call. This CDR3 has 13 residues. Deletions cut 4 bases from V and 2 bases from J, with 6 bases between. Germline lookup yields CDR1 SGHAT and CDR2 FQNNGV. This CDR3 is CASSSSPGNTIYF. CDR3 nucleotides: TGTGCCAGCAGCTCCTCGCCTGGAAACACCATATATTTT.

V gene TRBV9 combines with J gene TRBJ2-1; no clear D. Trimming removed 2 bases at V and 5 bases at J, with 5 bases between. CDR1 is SGDLS, CDR2 YYNGEE, per germline. This CDR3 has 12 amino acids. Here the CDR3 reads CASSVGNNEQFF. For the CDR3, the DNA is TGTGCCAGCAGCGTGGGCAACAATGAGCAGTTCTTC. The full variable domain, with the rest looked up from reference TRBV9 and TRBJ2-1, is DSGVTQTPKHLITATGQRVTLRCSPRSGDLSVYWYQQSLDQGLQFLIQYYNGEERAKGNILERFSAQQFPDLHSELNLSSLELGDSALYFCASSVGNNEQFFGPGTRLTVL.

The chain joins TRBV7-9 to TRBJ2-7; a possible D gene is TRBD2 (5 bases). CDR3 size: 12 residues. CDR1 and CDR2 (germline): SEHNR, FQNEAQ (reference sequence). V was pared by 5 bases and J by 7 bases, with 12 bases between. The DNA for the CDR3 is TGTGCCAGCAGCGGCCCCTCGGGGGAGCAGTACTTC. Translated: CASSGPSGEQYF.

The chain combines TRBV7-2 with TRBJ2-3; 15 bases are shared with TRBD2. Germline CDR1 and CDR2: SGHTA and FQGNSA. V trimming: 4 bases; J trimming: 4 bases; junction bases outside the gene matches: 9. The CDR3 runs to 18 residues. Here the CDR3 DNA reads TGTGCCAGCAGCTGGTTAAGGACTAGCGGGGGGGCAGCAGATACGCAGTATTTT. Translation: CASSWLRTSGGAADTQYF.

The chain has TRBV6-1 and TRBJ2-1; TRBD2 is a possible D gene (5 bases). The V gene's germline CDR1 is MNHNS and CDR2 SASEGT. V gave up 7 bases and J gave up 0 bases, with 10 bases separating them. This CDR3 is built from 14 residues. Here the CDR3 reads CASIRGSSYNEQFF. In nucleotides, the CDR3 is TGTGCCAGCATTAGAGGGAGCTCCTACAATGAGCAGTTCTTC.

The chain couples TRBV9 to TRBJ1-2; 12 bases map to TRBD1. Per the germline V gene, CDR1 is SGDLS and CDR2 is YYNGEE. J was trimmed by 6 bases and V by 4 bases; bases with no gene match: 10. CDR3 length: 16 residues. In DNA form, the CDR3 reads TGTGCCAGCAGCCTTACGGGACAGGGGGCGAGGGATGGCTACACCTTC. Its protein product is CASSLTGQGARDGYTF. Combining the CDR3 with reference TRBV9 and TRBJ1-2 gives the whole variable domain DSGVTQTPKHLITATGQRVTLRCSPRSGDLSVYWYQQSLDQGLQFLIQYYNGEERAKGNILERFSAQQFPDLHSELNLSSLELGDSALYFCASSLTGQGARDGYTFGSGTRLTVV.

The chain joins TRBV7-9 to TRBJ2-3; D unclear. Germline CDR1 SEHNR, CDR2 FQNEAQ (reference sequence). This CDR3 is built from 13 residues. Deletions cut 11 bases from V and 0 bases from J, with 12 bases between. This chain's CDR3 is CAVEKDSTDTQYF. The CDR3 DNA reads TGTGCCGTCGAGAAAGACAGCACAGATACGCAGTATTTT.

The rearrangement joins TRBV5-4 to TRBJ2-1; maybe TRBD2 (7 bases). Trimming cost V 4 bases and J 6 bases, with 17 bases left between them. Looked up from germline, CDR1 is SGHNT and CDR2 is YYREEE (reference sequence). The CDR3 length is 15 residues. CDR3 bases: TGTGCCAGCAGCCCTGTTACGGGGGGCGGCAATGAGCAGTTCTTC. Translation: CASSPVTGGGNEQFF.

This chain joins TRBV7-9 and TRBJ1-2, with 8 bases fitting TRBD1. Per the germline V gene, CDR1 is SEHNR and CDR2 is FQNEAQ (reference sequence). J gave up 4 bases and V 2 bases, and 9 bases lay outside the gene matches. CDR3 length equals 16 residues. CDR3 residues: CASSLRGTGGAYGYTF. CDR3 bases: TGTGCCAGCAGCTTAAGAGGAACAGGGGGGGCCTATGGCTACACCTTC. The whole variable domain, remainder taken from reference TRBV7-9 and TRBJ1-2, is DTGVSQNPRHKITKRGQNVTFRCDPISEHNRLYWYRQTLGQGPEFLTYFQNEAQLEKSRLLSDRFSAERPKGSFSTLEIQRTEQGDSAMYLCASSLRGTGGAYGYTFGSGTRLTVV.

This chain joins TRBV5-5 and TRBJ2-1; 8 bases map to TRBD2. The CDR3 runs to 16 residues. Per the germline V gene, CDR1 is SGHKS and CDR2 is YYEKEE (reference sequence). With 6 bases clipped from V and 6 bases from J, the junction kept 14 bases outside the gene matches. The CDR3 bases are TGTGCCAGCACCCCCTCACCGGGACTAGAGGCCAATGAGCAGTTCTTC. It is translated as CASTPSPGLEANEQFF. Complete variable domain (other parts from reference TRBV5-5 and TRBJ2-1): DAGVTQSPTHLIKTRGQQVTLRCSPISGHKSVSWYQQVLGQGPQFIFQYYEKEERGRGNFPDRFSARQFPNYSSELNVNALLLGDSALYLCASTPSPGLEANEQFFGPGTRLTVL.

The chain uses TRBV5-5 and TRBJ2-7; either TRBD1 or TRBD2 may fit D (5 bases each). Germline values: CDR1 SGHKS, CDR2 YYEKEE (reference sequence). The CDR3 is made up of 17 amino acids. Trimming stripped 4 bases from V and 2 bases from J, with 22 bases between. The CDR3 reads CASSPARTPGTAYEQYF. The CDR3 coding sequence is TGTGCCAGCAGCCCGGCGCGAACCCCCGGGACGGCCTACGAGCAGTACTTC. Full variable domain (remainder filled in from reference TRBV5-5 and TRBJ2-7): DAGVTQSPTHLIKTRGQQVTLRCSPISGHKSVSWYQQVLGQGPQFIFQYYEKEERGRGNFPDRFSARQFPNYSSELNVNALLLGDSALYLCASSPARTPGTAYEQYFGPGTRLTVT.

The V gene is TRBV14, the J gene TRBJ2-1, with TRBD2 identical over 11 bases. CDR3 length: 15 amino acids. The germline gives CDR1 SGHDN, CDR2 FVKESK. J lost 3 bases, V lost 4 bases, and 2 bases had no gene match. CDR3 DNA: TGTGCCAGCAGCCCGACTAGCGGGGTCTACAATGAGCAGTTCTTC. Protein sequence: CASSPTSGVYNEQFF.

The CDR3 is CASSFGLAGGDTQYF. The DNA for the CDR3 is TGCGCCAGCAGCTTTGGACTAGCGGGGGGGGATACGCAGTATTTT. The chain couples TRBV5-1 to TRBJ2-3, with 15 bases lining up with TRBD2. Germline V lookup: CDR1 SGHRS, CDR2 YFSETQ. The CDR3 is made up of 15 amino acids. The V segment lost 2 bases and the J segment 6 bases; nucleotides outside the gene matches: 1. The full variable domain, with the rest looked up from reference TRBV5-1 and TRBJ2-3, is KAGVTQTPRYLIKTRGQQVTLSCSPISGHRSVSWYQQTPGQGLQFLFEYFSETQRNKGNFPGRFSGRQFSNSRSEMNVSTLELGDSALYLCASSFGLAGGDTQYFGPGTRLTVL.

This chain links TRBV9 with TRBJ2-6; D is perhaps TRBD1 (5 bases). V gave up 2 bases and J gave up 1 base, with 19 bases separating them. The CDR3 loop spans 19 amino acids. The germline gives CDR1 SGDLS, CDR2 YYNGEE. The CDR3 bases are TGTGCCAGCAGCGTCCTGACAGAAACCCGAAATTCTGGGGCCAACGTCCTGACTTTC. Its translation: CASSVLTETRNSGANVLTF.

The chain combines TRBV6-5 with TRBJ1-4, with 8 bases aligning to TRBD1. Per germline, CDR1 MNHEY and CDR2 SVGAGI. J gave up 8 bases and V 6 bases, and 8 bases lay outside the gene matches. The CDR3 extends over 14 amino acids. The CDR3 DNA sequence: TGTGCCAGCAGCATTCGACAGGGGAGGGAAAAACTGTTTTTT. As protein: CASSIRQGREKLFF.

The gene calls are TRBV15 and TRBJ2-7; D possibly corresponds to TRBD2 (6 bases). The CDR3 extends over 13 amino acids. In germline, CDR1 is LNHNV, CDR2 YYDKDF (reference sequence). Trimming left V 9 bases short and J 0 bases short, with 12 bases between. This CDR3 reads CATRRDFSYEQYF. The CDR3 DNA sequence: TGTGCCACTCGCCGGGACTTCTCCTACGAGCAGTACTTC.

The rearrangement joins TRBV29-1 to TRBJ2-7, with D perhaps matching TRBD2 (6 bases). Trimming cost V 5 bases and J 6 bases, with 14 bases left between them. This CDR3 comprises 12 residues. The germline CDR1 and CDR2 sequences are SQVTM and ANQGSEA. The CDR3 DNA follows: TGCAGCGTTTCTACGCGGGGTATCGAGCAGTACTTC. Translating it yields CSVSTRGIEQYF.

The sample holds one count of this clone. The rearrangement uses TRBV5-1 and TRBJ1-4; TRBD1 aligns across 7 bases. V was pared by 2 bases and J by 1 base, with 8 bases of the junction left unmatched. The CDR3 covers 17 residues. Germline V gene sequence: CDR1 SGHRS, CDR2 YFSETQ. The DNA for the CDR3 is TGCGCCAGCAGCTTCGACAGGGAAGGACTAACTAATGAAAAACTGTTTTTT. Amino acid sequence: CASSFDREGLTNEKLFF.

The chain couples TRBV19 to TRBJ2-1, with a weak D call TRBD1 (7 bases). Looked up from germline, CDR1 is LNHDA and CDR2 is SQIVND (reference sequence). The CDR3 is 16 residues long. V was pared by 0 bases and J by 8 bases, with 17 bases between. This chain's CDR3 is CASSIDWGDSWDEQFF. In DNA form, the CDR3 reads TGTGCCAGTAGTATAGATTGGGGGGACAGTTGGGATGAGCAGTTCTTC.

The rearrangement joins TRBV5-1 to TRBJ1-2; 7 positions match TRBD1. This CDR3 is built from 12 residues. Trimming at V came to 7 bases and at J to 3 bases, leaving 3 bases not matched to a gene. Germline V lookup: CDR1 SGHRS, CDR2 YFSETQ. The CDR3 nucleotides are TGCGCCAGCGGTCAGGGGGACTATGGCTACACCTTC. Amino acids: CASGQGDYGYTF.

The chain links TRBV6-4 to TRBJ2-1, with 9 bases fitting TRBD1. This CDR3 region has 15 residues. CDR1 is MRHNA and CDR2 is SNTAGT in the germline V gene. V lost 5 bases to trimming and J lost 2 bases; unmatched junction nucleotides: 4. The CDR3 DNA reads as TGTGCCAGCAGTCCTACAGGGGGCCCCTACAATGAGCAGTTCTTC. Translated: CASSPTGGPYNEQFF.

V gene TRBV2 combines with J gene TRBJ1-1, with D possibly being TRBD1 (6 bases). This CDR3 is built from 14 residues. Germline V lookup: CDR1 SNHLY, CDR2 FYNNEI. The ends were cut back, 5 bases at V and 1 base at J, with 11 bases in the middle. For the CDR3, the DNA is TGTGCCAGCAGTCCGGACAGAACGAACACTGAAGCTTTCTTT. Its protein product is CASSPDRTNTEAFF.

A few counts support this clone. The V gene is TRBV7-8, the J gene TRBJ1-4; D gene unclear. CDR1 SGHVS and CDR2 FQNEAQ come from the germline V gene. There are 13 residues in the CDR3. Trimming removed 5 bases at V and 8 bases at J, with 12 bases between. The CDR3 sequence is CASSPHTKEKLFF. The DNA for the CDR3 is TGTGCCAGCAGCCCCCACACCAAGGAAAAACTGTTTTTT.

This chain connects TRBV6-6 to TRBJ1-2; D perhaps matches TRBD1 (6 bases). V was cut by 6 bases and J by 2 bases, with 16 bases left in between. Germline values: CDR1 MNHNY, CDR2 SVGAGI (reference sequence). The CDR3 sequence is 15 residues long. CDR3 sequence reads: CASREQGLLNYGYTF. CDR3 coding DNA: TGTGCCAGCAGGGAACAGGGTCTACTAAACTATGGCTACACCTTC.

This clone was recorded a few times. The gene calls are TRBV9 and TRBJ2-3, with D perhaps matching TRBD2 (6 bases). CDR1 SGDLS and CDR2 YYNGEE come from the germline V gene. Trimming removed 1 base at V and 3 bases at J, with 12 bases between. The CDR3 extends over 15 amino acids. The CDR3 DNA reads as TGTGCCAGCAGCGTATTTTCAGGGAGGACAGATACGCAGTATTTT. Its protein is CASSVFSGRTDTQYF. Combining the CDR3 with reference TRBV9 and TRBJ2-3 gives the whole variable domain DSGVTQTPKHLITATGQRVTLRCSPRSGDLSVYWYQQSLDQGLQFLIQYYNGEERAKGNILERFSAQQFPDLHSELNLSSLELGDSALYFCASSVFSGRTDTQYFGPGTRLTVL.

The chain links TRBV10-3 to TRBJ2-3; tentative D call: TRBD2 (6 bases). The germline gives CDR1 ENHRY, CDR2 SYGVKD. Trimming removed 7 bases at V and 5 bases at J, with 16 bases between. The CDR3 length is 14 residues. The CDR3 sequence is CAINRGPGEDTQYF. The CDR3 nucleotides are TGTGCCATCAATCGAGGACCGGGGGAAGATACGCAGTATTTT.